The 20 T cell receptor beta chains below come from one sample, sequenced in a study of CD8+ T cells in alopecia areata (dated by TCRdb to the late 2010s). The library came from the immunoSEQ multiplex PCR assay. RNA was extracted from all samples and reverse transcribed into cDNA, which served as template for TCR sequencing. TCRdb provides this immuneACCESS table in a form limited to in-frame rearrangements. Some clones are lacking; in checked studies, under half of them reflect an unresolved V gene, and why the rest are absent is not known. The sample table contains about 97,000 clones; only one count was recorded for roughly two fifths of them. Roughly 1.3% of the sample lies in the top ten. The sequencing sample was made of CD4+ T cells sorted from blood. Source of these receptors: a human donor with alopecia areata.

The chain recombines TRBV18 with TRBJ2-7; 10 bases are shared with TRBD2. Trimming removed 3 bases from V and 6 bases from J; junction bases left unmatched: 8. The CDR3 runs 15 residues. Looked up from germline, CDR1 is KGHSH and CDR2 is LQKENI. The chain's CDR3 is CASSPVTSGFGEQYF. In DNA, the CDR3 is TGTGCCAGCTCACCGGTGACTAGCGGGTTCGGCGAGCAGTACTTC. The variable domain in full, completed from reference TRBV18 and TRBJ2-7, reads NAGVMQNPRHLVRRRGQEARLRCSPMKGHSHVYWYRQLPEEGLKFMVYLQKENIIDESGMPKERFSAEFPKEGPSILRIQQVVRGDSAAYFCASSPVTSGFGEQYFGPGTRLTVT.

This chain links TRBV5-1 with TRBJ2-5; a weak D match, TRBD1 (6 bases). The CDR3 is made up of 16 amino acids. Germline CDR1 is SGHRS and CDR2 is YFSETQ. The V gene lost 4 bases and the J gene lost 9 bases, with 25 bases spanning the gap. The CDR3 is CASSPTGQGPKGAQYF. The CDR3 bases are TGCGCCAGCAGCCCAACGGGGCAGGGCCCGAAGGGGGCCCAGTACTTC.

This chain joins TRBV29-1 and TRBJ1-1; 8 nucleotides align to TRBD1. V gave up 5 bases and J gave up 6 bases; unmatched junction bases: 5. The CDR3 is 12 residues long. CDR1 and CDR2 from the germline V gene are SQVTM and ANQGSEA. Written as DNA, the CDR3 is TGCAGCGTTAGACAGGGGCGGGCTGAAGCTTTCTTT. This sequence encodes CSVRQGRAEAFF.

This clone was seen just once. The V and J genes are TRBV2 and TRBJ2-5; perhaps TRBD1 as D (6 bases). The V gene's germline CDR1 is SNHLY and CDR2 FYNNEI. Trimming pared 6 bases from V and 2 bases from J, leaving 10 bases between. The CDR3 loop spans 13 amino acids. The CDR3 here is CASSRDTQETQYF. The DNA for the CDR3 is TGTGCCAGCAGCCGGGACACGCAAGAGACCCAGTACTTC. Together with reference TRBV2 and TRBJ2-5, the CDR3 gives the full variable domain: EPEVTQTPSHQVTQMGQEVILRCVPISNHLYFYWYRQILGQKVEFLVSFYNNEISEKSEIFDDQFSVERPDGSNFTLKIRSTKLEDSAMYFCASSRDTQETQYFGPGTRLLVL.

Concerning this clone itself: This could be a read error, since a much larger clone is one nucleotide away. The chain is built from TRBV7-2 and TRBJ2-5, with D unclear. Germline assignment: CDR1 SGHTA and CDR2 FQGNSA. Deletions cut 5 bases from V and 1 base from J, with 5 bases between. This CDR3 contains 12 residues. In nucleotides, the CDR3 is TGTGCCAGCAGCCAGAGCCAAGAGACCCAGTACTTC. As protein: CASSQSQETQYF.

This clone was seen only a few times. V usage is TRBV27 and J usage is TRBJ2-4; D is unclear. The V end was cut by 5 bases, the J end by 0 bases, with 14 bases between. The length of the CDR3 is 16 residues. Germline CDR1 reads MNHEY; CDR2 reads SMNVEV (reference sequence). The CDR3 DNA follows: TGTGCCAGCAGTCTCAGGACGGGTTTAGCCAAAAACATTCAGTACTTC. Translated, it gives CASSLRTGLAKNIQYF.

This clone was observed a handful of times. The chain employs TRBV30 and TRBJ1-6, with D tentatively TRBD1 (5 bases). Trimming took 3 bases from V and 3 from J, leaving 15 bases between them. The germline V gene encodes CDR1 GTSNPN and CDR2 SVGIG (reference sequence). This CDR3 is 16 amino acids long. DNA of the CDR3: TGTGCCTGGAGACGGGAGGGGCCAAGCTATAATTCACCCCTCCACTTT. It is translated as CAWRREGPSYNSPLHF.

Only one count was recorded for this clone. V is TRBV7-9 and J is TRBJ2-1; TRBD2 matches 7 bases. The V and J ends lost 4 bases and 5 bases, in that order; junction bases with no gene match: 5. From germline, CDR1 is SEHNR and CDR2 FQNEAQ (reference sequence). CDR3 length: 14 amino acids. The CDR3 spells CASSSRDYDNEQFF. For the CDR3, the DNA is TGTGCCAGCAGCTCAAGGGACTACGACAATGAGCAGTTCTTC.

This clone occurred once. V usage is TRBV13 and J usage is TRBJ2-3; 7 bases agree with TRBD1. With V trimmed by 3 bases and J by 5 bases, 8 bases remained unmatched. The CDR3 covers 15 residues. Germline CDR1 PRHDT, CDR2 FYEKMQ (reference sequence). The CDR3 coding sequence is TGTGCCAGCAGCTTCCGCCAGGGGGTTGGAGATACGCAGTATTTT. Protein product: CASSFRQGVGDTQYF. The full variable domain, with the rest looked up from reference TRBV13 and TRBJ2-3, is AAGVIQSPRHLIKEKRETATLKCYPIPRHDTVYWYQQGPGQDPQFLISFYEKMQSDKGSIPDRFSAQQFSDYHSELNMSSLELGDSALYFCASSFRQGVGDTQYFGPGTRLTVL.

The genes are TRBV28 and TRBJ1-2; D is possibly TRBD1 (5 bases). V shed 7 bases and J shed 4 bases, with 10 bases lying between them. The CDR3 length is 12 residues. The germline gives CDR1 MDHEN, CDR2 SYDVKM. The CDR3 nucleotides read TGTGCCAGCACCTGGGGGTTCTATGGCTACACCTTC. As protein: CASTWGFYGYTF.

The chain carries TRBV7-8 and TRBJ2-3; D gene ambiguous. Germline V gene lookup returns CDR1 SGHVS and CDR2 FQNEAQ. The CDR3 totals 13 residues. The V end was cut by 5 bases, the J end by 5 bases, with 11 bases between. CDR3 region: CASSRSVVDTQYF. Written as DNA, the CDR3 is TGTGCCAGCAGCCGATCGGTCGTAGATACGCAGTATTTT.

Note on this clone: One end of the junction does not line up with germline, which may come from a read error. The CDR3: CASRIAGSSYNEQFF. The CDR3 region has the DNA TGTGCCAGTAGGATAGCGGGCAGCTCCTACAATGAGCAGTTCTTC. V gene TRBV19 combines with J gene TRBJ2-1, with 7 nucleotides matching TRBD2. Per germline, CDR1 LNHDA and CDR2 SQIVND (reference sequence). The CDR3 contains 15 residues.

The V call is TRBV2, the J call TRBJ2-2; 8 nucleotides line up with TRBD1. This CDR3 comprises 16 residues. CDR1 is SNHLY and CDR2 is FYNNEI in the germline V gene. The ends lost 8 bases at V and 4 bases at J; junction bases unmatched: 12. In DNA form, the CDR3 reads TGTGCCAGCGACGGACAGGGATCAATCTCCACCGGGGAGCTGTTTTTT. Residues: CASDGQGSISTGELFF.

The chain links TRBV7-2 to TRBJ2-3; D is possibly TRBD2 (5 bases). This CDR3 contains 14 residues. V lost 5 bases, J lost 2 bases, and 11 bases lay in between. Germline V gene data show CDR1 as SGHTA and CDR2 as FQGNSA. In DNA form, the CDR3 reads TGTGCCAGCAGCCACGACTACAACACAGATACGCAGTATTTT. Its translation: CASSHDYNTDTQYF.

This sequence joins TRBV30 and TRBJ2-1; 8 bases match TRBD1. Per germline, CDR1 GTSNPN and CDR2 SVGIG (reference sequence). V shed 2 bases, J shed 8 bases, and the junction held 2 bases outside the gene matches. This CDR3 comprises 12 residues. The CDR3 DNA is TGTGCCTGGAGTAGACAGGGGTATGAGCAGTTCTTC. Protein: CAWSRQGYEQFF.

The V call is TRBV18, the J call TRBJ1-1; D might be TRBD1 (6 bases). The V end was cut by 8 bases, the J end by 7 bases, with 17 bases between. Germline CDR1 is KGHSH and CDR2 is LQKENI. The CDR3 runs 13 residues. The CDR3 spells CASLTGGGREAFF. CDR3 nucleotide sequence: TGTGCCAGCCTCACCGGAGGGGGGCGTGAAGCTTTCTTT.

This sequence joins TRBV19 and TRBJ2-6; possibly TRBD1 or TRBD2 for D (5 bases each). This CDR3 contains 15 residues. The germline V and J ends were trimmed by 6 bases and 0 bases, with 9 bases remaining between them. Germline CDR1 is LNHDA and CDR2 is SQIVND (reference sequence). The CDR3 coding sequence is TGTGCCAGTAGCCCAGGGACCTCTGGGGCCAACGTCCTGACTTTC. The encoded protein is CASSPGTSGANVLTF.

This rearrangement joins TRBV18 to TRBJ2-6, with 12 bases identical to TRBD1. This CDR3 has 16 residues. Germline CDR1 KGHSH, CDR2 LQKENI. The junction had 4 bases not matched to a gene; V was cut back by 2 bases and J by 8 bases. CDR3 DNA sequence: TGTGCCAGCTCACCAATAGGGACAGGGGGCCCCAACGTCCTGACTTTC. This translates into CASSPIGTGGPNVLTF.

The chain combines TRBV5-1 with TRBJ1-2; 7 bases match TRBD1. The germline gives CDR1 SGHRS, CDR2 YFSETQ. CDR3 length: 14 amino acids. After removal of 3 bases from V and 4 bases from J, the junction contained 6 bases not matched to a gene. The CDR3 DNA reads as TGCGCCAGCAGCTCCGAAGGGACAGCCTATGGCTACACCTTC. Translated: CASSSEGTAYGYTF.

The chain couples TRBV7-9 to TRBJ2-1; possibly TRBD1 or TRBD2 for D (6 bases each). This CDR3 contains 14 residues. CDR1 SEHNR and CDR2 FQNEAQ come from the germline V gene (reference sequence). V was shortened by 1 base and J by 15 bases, with 19 bases between the two germline ends. CDR3 DNA sequence: TGTGCCAGCAGCTTAGGGGGGCTAGCGACAAGTCCGTTCTTC. Translating it yields CASSLGGLATSPFF.